Each of the 11 T cell receptor beta chains below was sequenced from the same sample in a study of T cells expressing NK-cell markers. TCRdb reprocessed the 5' RACE reads and stores each CDR3 protein as one record, lacking DNA. Its table records roughly 280,000 distinct CDR3 sequences. Sequenced sample: blood T cells: a sorted CD56 or NKG2C T cell subset, CD4+ or CD8+ T cells, or bulk PBMC T cells (not recorded which). Receptors were obtained from a young man in good health.

The chain has TRBV5-1 and TRBJ2-4; with no DNA, the TCRdb D assignment of TRBD2 cannot be verified. Germline lookup yields CDR1 SGHRS and CDR2 YFSETQ. The CDR3 covers 20 residues. CDR3 region: CASSLVELAGGPTWKNIQYF.

The V call is TRBV21-1, the J call TRBJ2-1; the D gene TCRdb calls, TRBD2, cannot be checked with no DNA. TRBV21-1 is classified as a pseudogene. CDR3 length: 17 residues. The CDR3 here is CASSKDCGTSEYNEQFF.

The chain couples TRBV6-2 or TRBV6-3 to TRBJ2-1; the D call from TCRdb, TRBD2, cannot be confirmed without DNA. Germline V lookup: CDR1 MNHEY, CDR2 SVGEGT. The CDR3 covers 13 residues. This CDR3 is CASNVGGPGEQFF.

The chain uses TRBV12-3 or TRBV12-4 and TRBJ2-2; the TCRdb call, TRBD1, lacks DNA for checking. This CDR3 spans 17 amino acids. CDR3 sequence: CASSSAGGKGSPGELFF.

The chain links TRBV18 to TRBJ2-7; the D gene TCRdb calls, TRBD1, cannot be checked with no DNA. The germline V gene has CDR1 KGHSH and CDR2 LQKENI. CDR3 length equals 16 residues. The CDR3 reads CASSLTGTRGSYEQYF.

The chain carries TRBV20-1 and TRBJ2-3; TCRdb picks TRBD1, but there is no DNA to check that call. Germline CDR1 and CDR2: DFQATT and SNEGSKA (reference sequence). The CDR3 length is 17 residues. The chain's CDR3 is CSAKSPGQGEWVHTQYF.

The chain carries TRBV30 and TRBJ1-5. The germline gives CDR1 GTSNPN, CDR2 SVGIG (reference sequence). CDR3 length: 13 amino acids. The CDR3 reads CAWQYSSNQPQHF.

The rearrangement joins TRBV11-1 to TRBJ2-1; as DNA is missing, the TRBD1 call by TCRdb cannot be tested. Germline V lookup: CDR1 SGHAT, CDR2 FQDESV (reference sequence). The CDR3 consists of 16 residues. CDR3 sequence: CASSFDRGSSYNEQFF. The variable domain in full, with the rest retrieved from reference TRBV11-1 and TRBJ2-1, is EAEVAQSPRYKITEKSQAVAFWCDPISGHATLYWYRQILGQGPELLVQFQDESVVDDSQLPKDRFSAERLKGVDSTLKIQPAELGDSAMYLCASSFDRGSSYNEQFFGPGTRLTVL.

The rearrangement uses TRBV12-3 or TRBV12-4 and TRBJ2-1. CDR3 length: 17 residues. Here the CDR3 reads CASRFSGSASSYNEQFF.

The chain joins TRBV5-4 to TRBJ2-3; TCRdb's D call, TRBD2, is unchecked because there is no DNA. This CDR3 region has 15 residues. In germline, CDR1 is SGHNT, CDR2 YYREEE (reference sequence). CDR3 in amino acids: CASSLTSGRADTQYF.

This chain uses TRBV7-9 with TRBJ2-5; the D gene TCRdb calls, TRBD2, cannot be checked with no DNA. The CDR3 contains 15 residues. CDR1 is SEHNR, CDR2 FQNEAQ, per germline (reference sequence). CDR3 sequence: CASSSGLAGVETQYF.